This TCR beta chain came from a study of blood T cell repertoires in COVID-19. Study-level information: Material from acute and convalescent COVID-19 was sourced from the United States, Italy and Spain. PBMCs, B-cell-depleted T cells, or T cells were the source of the cDNA or gDNA that made up the material.

In the source study's methods: Nucleated cell number was recorded as an estimate derived from reference gene primer amplification. The method was immunoSEQ multiplex PCR; TCRdb's version includes in-frame clones alone and lacks a portion of them. V and J calls and clone size come straight from that table; D and trimming were deduced from the DNA. The sample lists 210,000 or so clones, around four fifths occurring once. Trimming shortened V by 1 base and J by 3 bases, and 13 bases separated the two germline ends. This CDR3 comprises 15 residues. Per the germline V gene, CDR1 is MGHRA and CDR2 is YSYEKL.

The TCR sequence derives from an older woman with active or convalescent COVID-19. Sequenced sample: peripheral blood. The genes are TRBV4-1 and TRBJ2-7; no clear D. The chain's CDR3 is CASSQGETSSYEQYF. CDR3 sequence (DNA): TGCGCCAGCAGCCAAGGCGAGACATCAAGCTACGAGCAGTACTTC.